The 18 T cell receptor beta chains in this list originate from one sample, sequenced in a study of cytomegalovirus exposure and HLA in healthy donors. The PCR used 60 Vbeta and 13 Jbeta primers. Sequenced by immunoSEQ multiplex PCR; TCRdb stores in-frame clones only, minus some. The table has under 200,000 clones, 75% to 90% seen once. Sequencing was carried out using PBMCs. The origin of the receptors is a woman between 50 and 59 years old in good health and CMV-seropositive.

This chain connects TRBV6-5 to TRBJ2-1; 10 positions agree with TRBD1. Germline values: CDR1 MNHEY, CDR2 SVGAGI. V lost 5 bases and J lost 9; bases outside the gene matches: 7. This CDR3 comprises 14 residues. As DNA, the CDR3 is TGTGCCAGCAGTCCGGGACAGGGGATTGGTGAGCAGTTCTTC. Translation gives CASSPGQGIGEQFF.

This chain connects TRBV27 to TRBJ2-7, with unresolved D. Trimming stripped 6 bases from V and 4 bases from J, with 10 bases between. Germline CDR1 is MNHEY and CDR2 is SMNVEV (reference sequence). CDR3 length: 12 amino acids. Written as DNA, the CDR3 is TGTGCCAGCAGCCGAAACAATTACGAGCAGTACTTC. Encoded protein: CASSRNNYEQYF.

The chain uses TRBV28 and TRBJ1-1; 7 nucleotides match TRBD1. The CDR3 consists of 13 residues. V was clipped by 8 bases and J by 1 base; unmatched bases: 4. The germline CDR1 and CDR2 sequences are MDHEN and SYDVKM. The CDR3 nucleotides read TGTGCCAGCGGAGGACAGGCGAACACTGAAGCTTTCTTT. It encodes CASGGQANTEAFF.

The gene calls are TRBV7-3 and TRBJ2-3; 7 bases fit TRBD2. The CDR3 spans 16 residues. CDR1 is SGHTA and CDR2 is FQGTGA in the germline V gene. V shed 2 bases and J 4 bases; nucleotides not matched to a gene: 9. The CDR3: CASSLWASGTADTQYF. CDR3 DNA: TGTGCCAGCAGCTTATGGGCTAGCGGAACCGCAGATACGCAGTATTTT. The whole variable domain, filled in from reference TRBV7-3 and TRBJ2-3, reads GAGVSQTPSNKVTEKGKYVELRCDPISGHTALYWYRQSLGQGPEFLIYFQGTGAADDSGLPNDRFFAVRPEGSVSTLKIQRTERGDSAVYLCASSLWASGTADTQYFGPGTRLTVL.

The rearrangement joins TRBV4-2 to TRBJ2-5, with 10 bases fitting TRBD2. The CDR3 is 17 amino acids. V gave up 5 bases and J gave up 2 bases; unmatched junction bases: 11. Germline CDR1 LGHNA, CDR2 YNFKEQ. The CDR3 region is CASSSEWASGGQETQYF. The CDR3 DNA reads as TGTGCCAGCAGCTCCGAGTGGGCTAGCGGGGGACAAGAGACCCAGTACTTC.

This clone was seen just once. The chain employs TRBV5-1 and TRBJ2-2, with 7 positions matching TRBD1. V shed 4 bases and J 4 bases; nucleotides not matched to a gene: 4. Per the germline V gene, CDR1 is SGHRS and CDR2 is YFSETQ. The length of the CDR3 is 14 residues. CDR3 nucleotide sequence: TGCGCCAGCAGCCTACAGGGGACCACCGGGGAGCTGTTTTTT. Its protein is CASSLQGTTGELFF. Supplemented by reference TRBV5-1 and TRBJ2-2, the full variable domain reads KAGVTQTPRYLIKTRGQQVTLSCSPISGHRSVSWYQQTPGQGLQFLFEYFSETQRNKGNFPGRFSGRQFSNSRSEMNVSTLELGDSALYLCASSLQGTTGELFFGEGSRLTVL.

The V gene is TRBV7-9, the J gene TRBJ1-1; the D gene is possibly TRBD1 (5 bases). This CDR3 contains 13 residues. Germline loops: CDR1 SEHNR, CDR2 FQNEAQ (reference sequence). With 3 bases removed from V and 10 bases from J, the gap between germline ends came to 15 bases. The CDR3 region has the DNA TGTGCCAGCAGCTTGCAGGGAGGGGTAGCAGCTTTCTTT. Residues: CASSLQGGVAAFF.

V and J are TRBV5-4 and TRBJ1-5, with 9 bases lining up with TRBD1. CDR1 and CDR2 from the germline V gene are SGHNT and YYREEE (reference sequence). The V and J ends lost 4 bases and 3 bases, in that order; junction bases with no gene match: 8. This CDR3 has 16 amino acids. CDR3 region: CASSQGGQGYNQPQHF. CDR3 DNA: TGTGCCAGCAGCCAAGGGGGACAGGGATACAATCAGCCCCAGCATTTT.

This clone was observed once. J is TRBJ1-4 and V is TRBV9; D may be TRBD1 (5 bases). The CDR3 contains 14 residues. The V and J ends lost 0 bases and 6 bases respectively, with 9 bases between them. Germline V gives CDR1 SGDLS, CDR2 YYNGEE. This CDR3 reads CASSVGPGDEKLFF. The CDR3 bases are TGTGCCAGCAGCGTAGGTCCGGGGGATGAAAAACTGTTTTTT.

This chain connects TRBV5-8 to TRBJ2-7; 8 nucleotides align to TRBD2. The germline CDR1 and CDR2 sequences are SGHTS and YDEGEE. V gave up 1 base and J gave up 1 base; unmatched junction bases: 7. The CDR3 is 16 residues long. CDR3 protein: CASSLRSGGFSYEQYF. In nucleotides, the CDR3 is TGTGCCAGCAGCTTGAGGAGCGGGGGATTTTCCTACGAGCAGTACTTC.

The gene calls are TRBV28 and TRBJ2-5; 9 bases match TRBD2. The germline gives CDR1 MDHEN, CDR2 SYDVKM. The CDR3 length is 14 residues. The trim removed 5 bases at V and 5 bases at J, leaving 6 bases unmatched. CDR3 DNA sequence: TGTGCCAGCAGTCCCAGCGGGGGGACGGAGACCCAGTACTTC. This translates into CASSPSGGTETQYF.

DNA for the CDR3: TGTGCCACCCAGACTAGCGGGGGTTTCAATGAGCAGTTCTTC. It specifies CATQTSGGFNEQFF. The chain couples TRBV19 to TRBJ2-1, with TRBD2 matching 12 bases. The length of the CDR3 is 14 residues. V lost 10 bases and J lost 6; bases outside the gene matches: 7. The V gene's germline CDR1 is LNHDA and CDR2 SQIVND (reference sequence).

The genes are TRBV11-2 and TRBJ2-7, with no clear D. The V end was cut by 1 base, the J end by 5 bases, with 9 bases between. The CDR3 length is 13 residues. Germline V gene sequence: CDR1 SGHAT, CDR2 FQNNGV. CDR3 loop: CASSLVGSHEQYF. CDR3 bases: TGTGCCAGCAGCTTAGTGGGTAGCCACGAGCAGTACTTC.

The chain recombines TRBV11-3 with TRBJ2-3, with 7 positions matching TRBD2. J was trimmed by 2 bases and V by 3 bases; bases with no gene match: 5. The CDR3 sequence is 15 residues long. Germline values: CDR1 SGHNT, CDR2 YENEEA. The CDR3 region has the DNA TGTGCCAGCAGCTTCGGGGGGACGGACACAGATACGCAGTATTTT. Translating gives CASSFGGTDTDTQYF.

V usage is TRBV5-6 and J usage is TRBJ2-2; TRBD1 aligns across 7 bases. Unmatched junction bases numbered 14, after V lost 1 base and J lost 11 bases. CDR1 SGHDT and CDR2 YYEEEE come from the germline V gene. The CDR3 sequence is 16 residues long. For the CDR3, the DNA is TGTGCCAGCAGCTTGTCCCGACAGGGCTTCCCAAGTGAGCTGTTTTTT. It translates to CASSLSRQGFPSELFF.

The chain combines TRBV6-6 with TRBJ2-5; 10 nucleotides line up with TRBD2. The CDR3 contains 16 residues. From germline, CDR1 is MNHNY and CDR2 SVGAGI (reference sequence). V lost 7 bases and J lost 1; bases outside the gene matches: 9. The CDR3 reads CASMGLASGGQETQYF. The DNA for the CDR3 is TGTGCCAGCATGGGGTTGGCTAGCGGGGGCCAAGAGACCCAGTACTTC.

This chain joins TRBV2 and TRBJ1-2; D perhaps matches TRBD1 (6 bases). The V end lost 6 bases, the J end lost 4 bases, and 12 bases lay between the germline ends. Germline V lookup: CDR1 SNHLY, CDR2 FYNNEI. The CDR3 is made up of 13 amino acids. DNA of the CDR3: TGTGCCAGCAGGCTACAGGGCCCCTATGGCTACACCTTC. This sequence encodes CASRLQGPYGYTF.

This chain links TRBV4-2 with TRBJ2-7; 7 bases align to TRBD1. With 5 bases clipped from V and 6 bases from J, the junction kept 7 bases outside the gene matches. Germline values: CDR1 LGHNA, CDR2 YNFKEQ. There are 13 residues in the CDR3. The DNA for the CDR3 is TGTGCCAGCAGCTTGGTGTCAGGGGGCGAGCAGTACTTC. Residues: CASSLVSGGEQYF.